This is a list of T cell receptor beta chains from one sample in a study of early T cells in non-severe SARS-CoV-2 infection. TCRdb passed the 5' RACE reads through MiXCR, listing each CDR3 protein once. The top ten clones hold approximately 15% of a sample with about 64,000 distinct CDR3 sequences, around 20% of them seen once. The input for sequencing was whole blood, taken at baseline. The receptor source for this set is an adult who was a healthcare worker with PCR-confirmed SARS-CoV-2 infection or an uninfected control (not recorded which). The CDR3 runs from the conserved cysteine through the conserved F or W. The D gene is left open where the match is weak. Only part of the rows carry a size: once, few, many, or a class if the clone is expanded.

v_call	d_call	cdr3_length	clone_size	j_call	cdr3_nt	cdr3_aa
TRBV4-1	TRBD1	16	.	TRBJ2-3	TGCGCCAGCAGCCAAAAACGACAGGGGAGCACAGATACGCAGTATTTT	CASSQKRQGSTDTQYF
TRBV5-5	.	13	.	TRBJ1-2	TGTGCCAGCAGCTTGGCCACAGGGCCTGGCTACACCTTC	CASSLATGPGYTF
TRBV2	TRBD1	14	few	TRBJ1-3	TGTGCCAGCAGTCCTGACAGGGTTGGAAACACCATATATTTT	CASSPDRVGNTIYF
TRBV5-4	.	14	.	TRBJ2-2	TGTGCCAGCAGCTTGACGGCCGACCACGGGGAGCTGTTTTTT	CASSLTADHGELFF
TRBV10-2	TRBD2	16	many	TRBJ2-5	TGCGCCAGCAGTCCATCGGGGGGACGAGTGGGAGGGACCCAGTACTTC	CASSPSGGRVGGTQYF
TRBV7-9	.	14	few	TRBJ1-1	TGTGCCAGCAGCCCCCGCGGGCCGAACACTGAAGCTTTCTTT	CASSPRGPNTEAFF
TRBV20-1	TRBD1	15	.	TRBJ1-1	TGCAGTGCTAGAGGAGGAACAGGGGGCAACACTGAAGCTTTCTTT	CSARGGTGGNTEAFF
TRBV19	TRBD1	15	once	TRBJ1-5	TGTGCCAGTAGTACCGACAGGGGCGGAAATCAGCCCCAGCACTTT	CASSTDRGGNQPQHF
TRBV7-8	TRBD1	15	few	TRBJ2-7	TGTGCCAGCAGCTTAAATGAGGGGGCGCAGTACGAGCAGTACTTC	CASSLNEGAQYEQYF
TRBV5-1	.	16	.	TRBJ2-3	TGCGCCAGCAGCTTGTTTCAGGGAATCGGAGCAGATACGCAGTATTTT	CASSLFQGIGADTQYF
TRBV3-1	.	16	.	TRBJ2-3	TGTGCCAGCAGCCAAGTGGGCCCGGTGGAGACAGATACGCAGTATTTT	CASSQVGPVETDTQYF
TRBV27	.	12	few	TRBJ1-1	TGTGCCAGCAGTGGCCAGGGGACTGAAGCTTTCTTT	CASSGQGTEAFF
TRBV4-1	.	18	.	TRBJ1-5	TGCGCCAGCAGTCCTTTCGGGGGTAAAGTGACGAGCAATCAGCCCCAGCATTTT	CASSPFGGKVTSNQPQHF
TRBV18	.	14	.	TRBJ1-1	TGTGCCAGCTCACCAAAATCAGGGAGCACTGAAGCTTTCTTT	CASSPKSGSTEAFF
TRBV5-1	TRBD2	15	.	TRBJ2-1	TGCGCCAGCAGCTTTCTAGCGGGGGACTACAATGAGCAGTTCTTC	CASSFLAGDYNEQFF
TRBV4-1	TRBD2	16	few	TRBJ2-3	TGCGCCAGCAGCCAAGAGCTAGCGGGGGATGCAGATACGCAGTATTTT	CASSQELAGDADTQYF
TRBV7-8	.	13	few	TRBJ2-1	TGTGCCAGCAGCTCCCAGACAGAGAATGAGCAGTTCTTC	CASSSQTENEQFF
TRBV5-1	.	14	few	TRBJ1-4	TGCGCCAGCAGCTTGGGGCAGGCTAATGAAAAACTGTTTTTT	CASSLGQANEKLFF
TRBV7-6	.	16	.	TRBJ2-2	TGTGCCAGCAGCGCTACGCGGGGCTTGAACACCGGGGAGCTGTTTTTT	CASSATRGLNTGELFF
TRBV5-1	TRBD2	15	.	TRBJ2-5	TGCGCCAGCAGCTTGGTAACTAGCGGGGTGGAGACCCAGTACTTC	CASSLVTSGVETQYF
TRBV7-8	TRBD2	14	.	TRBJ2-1	TGTGCCAGCCAGGACGGGGGGATCGACAATGAGCAGTTCTTC	CASQDGGIDNEQFF
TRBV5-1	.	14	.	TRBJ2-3	TGCGCCAGCAGCTTGGTAGTGGGCCCAGATACGCAGTATTTT	CASSLVVGPDTQYF
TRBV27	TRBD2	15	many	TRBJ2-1	TGTGCCAGCAGTTTAGAGCGGGGGGACTACAATGAGCAGTTCTTC	CASSLERGDYNEQFF
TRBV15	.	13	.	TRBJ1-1	TGTGCCACCAGCAGAGAAGGGGCCGAAGTTGTTTTCTTT	CATSREGAEVVFF
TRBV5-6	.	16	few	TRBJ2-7	TGTGCCAGCAGCTTGGAAGAGGGGTTAAGCTCCTACGAGCAGTACTTC	CASSLEEGLSSYEQYF
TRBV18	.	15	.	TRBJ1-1	TGTGCCAGCTCACCCTTCTTGGGGGTGAACACTGAAGCTTTCTTT	CASSPFLGVNTEAFF
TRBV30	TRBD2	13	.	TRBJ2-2	TGTGCCTGGAGTCAAAATGGACTAGCTGAGCTGTTTTTT	CAWSQNGLAELFF
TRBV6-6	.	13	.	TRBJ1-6	TGTGCCAGCGCTGACAGGATTAATTCACCCCTCCACTTT	CASADRINSPLHF
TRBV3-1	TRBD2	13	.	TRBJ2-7	TGTGCCAGCAGCCAAAGCGGGACCTACGAGCAGTACTTC	CASSQSGTYEQYF
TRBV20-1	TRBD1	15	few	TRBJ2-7	TGCAGTGCTAGAGATGTGAGGGACAGCTCCTACGAGCAGTACTTC	CSARDVRDSSYEQYF
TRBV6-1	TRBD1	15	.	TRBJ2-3	TGTGCCAGCAGTGAGGAAGCAGGGGGACCAGATACGCAGTATTTT	CASSEEAGGPDTQYF
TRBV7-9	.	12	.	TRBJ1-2	TGTGCCAGCACCCGCCGTGACTATGGCTACACCTTC	CASTRRDYGYTF
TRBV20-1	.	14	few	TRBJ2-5	TGCAGTGCTAGCGGCTATAAAGGAATCGAGACCCAGTACTTC	CSASGYKGIETQYF
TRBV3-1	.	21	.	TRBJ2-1	TGTGCCAGCAGCCAAGATCTTAGGTGGGGGGAGTATAAAGGCTCCTACAATGAGCAGTTCTTC	CASSQDLRWGEYKGSYNEQFF
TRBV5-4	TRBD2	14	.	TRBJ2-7	TGTGCCAGCAGCTTGAGCGGGGGGATGTACGAGCAGTACTTC	CASSLSGGMYEQYF
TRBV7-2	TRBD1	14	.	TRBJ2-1	TGTGCCAGCAGCTTGGGAGGACAGGGGACCTCCTGGTTCTTC	CASSLGGQGTSWFF
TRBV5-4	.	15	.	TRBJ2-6	TGTGCCAGCAGCTTTACAGGGCATGGGGCCAACGTCCTGACTTTC	CASSFTGHGANVLTF
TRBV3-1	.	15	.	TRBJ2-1	TGTGCCAGCAGTCCATCGGGTGGAGGCTACAATGAGCAGTTCTTC	CASSPSGGGYNEQFF
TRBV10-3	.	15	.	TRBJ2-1	TGTGCCATCAGGCCGGCCGTCGCGGCTGACAATGAGCAGTTCTTC	CAIRPAVAADNEQFF
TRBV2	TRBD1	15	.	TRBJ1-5	TGTGCCAGCAGAGGGACAGGGGGCCCGAATCAGCCCCAGCATTTT	CASRGTGGPNQPQHF
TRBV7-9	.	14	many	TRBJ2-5	TGTGCCAGCAGCTTAGTGGGACAACGAGGGACCCAGTACTTC	CASSLVGQRGTQYF
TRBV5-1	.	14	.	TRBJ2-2	TGCGCCAGCAGCCCGGACAGACACACCGGGGAGCTGTTTTTT	CASSPDRHTGELFF
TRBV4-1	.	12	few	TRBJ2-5	TGCGCCAGCAGCCAATGGGGAGAGACCCAGTACTTC	CASSQWGETQYF
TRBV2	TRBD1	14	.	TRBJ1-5	TGTGCCAGCAGCCGGGACAGCGGCAATCAGCCCCAGCATTTT	CASSRDSGNQPQHF
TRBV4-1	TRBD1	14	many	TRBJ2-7	TGCGCCAGCAGCCCGGACAGGGGGCGATACGAGCAGTACTTC	CASSPDRGRYEQYF
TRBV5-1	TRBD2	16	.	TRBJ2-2	TGCGCCAGCAGCCTGGGACTAGCGGGCAACACCGGGGAGCTGTTTTTT	CASSLGLAGNTGELFF
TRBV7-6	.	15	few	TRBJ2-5	TGTGCCAGCCTCGGAGGGGGCCTACTTCAAGAGACCCAGTACTTC	CASLGGGLLQETQYF
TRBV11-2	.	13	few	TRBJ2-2	TGTGCCAGCAGCTTAGACCCCGGGGGGGAGCTGTTTTTT	CASSLDPGGELFF
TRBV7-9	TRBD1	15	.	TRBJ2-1	TGTGCCAGCAGCTTATCAGGGACAGGTTGGGATGAGCAGTTCTTC	CASSLSGTGWDEQFF
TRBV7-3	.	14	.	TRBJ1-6	TGTGCCAGCTCCCGAAGTGGGGGTAATTCACCCCTCCACTTT	CASSRSGGNSPLHF
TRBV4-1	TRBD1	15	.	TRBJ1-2	TGCGCCAGCAGCCAAGAAGCGGGACAGACCTATGGCTACACCTTC	CASSQEAGQTYGYTF
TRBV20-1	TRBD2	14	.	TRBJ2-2	TGCAGTGCCGAAAGCGGGGCAAACACCGGGGAGCTGTTTTTT	CSAESGANTGELFF
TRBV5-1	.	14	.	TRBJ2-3	TGCGCCAGCAGCGAGGACGGGAGCACAGATACGCAGTATTTT	CASSEDGSTDTQYF
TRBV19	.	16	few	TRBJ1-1	TGTGCCAGTAGTGCCCTTTGGGGGCAAGTCAACACTGAAGCTTTCTTT	CASSALWGQVNTEAFF
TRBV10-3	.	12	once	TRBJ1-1	TGTGCCATCAGCACCACAGGGACTGAAGCTTTCTTT	CAISTTGTEAFF
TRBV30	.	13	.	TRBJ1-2	TGTGCCTGGGGGAGAGACAGACCCTATGGCTACACCTTC	CAWGRDRPYGYTF
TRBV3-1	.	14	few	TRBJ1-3	TGTGCCACCAGACAAGCCGGCTCTGGAAACACCATATATTTT	CATRQAGSGNTIYF
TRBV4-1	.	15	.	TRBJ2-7	TGCGCCAGCAGCCCTCTCCAGGGGCGAACCTACGAGCAGTACTTC	CASSPLQGRTYEQYF